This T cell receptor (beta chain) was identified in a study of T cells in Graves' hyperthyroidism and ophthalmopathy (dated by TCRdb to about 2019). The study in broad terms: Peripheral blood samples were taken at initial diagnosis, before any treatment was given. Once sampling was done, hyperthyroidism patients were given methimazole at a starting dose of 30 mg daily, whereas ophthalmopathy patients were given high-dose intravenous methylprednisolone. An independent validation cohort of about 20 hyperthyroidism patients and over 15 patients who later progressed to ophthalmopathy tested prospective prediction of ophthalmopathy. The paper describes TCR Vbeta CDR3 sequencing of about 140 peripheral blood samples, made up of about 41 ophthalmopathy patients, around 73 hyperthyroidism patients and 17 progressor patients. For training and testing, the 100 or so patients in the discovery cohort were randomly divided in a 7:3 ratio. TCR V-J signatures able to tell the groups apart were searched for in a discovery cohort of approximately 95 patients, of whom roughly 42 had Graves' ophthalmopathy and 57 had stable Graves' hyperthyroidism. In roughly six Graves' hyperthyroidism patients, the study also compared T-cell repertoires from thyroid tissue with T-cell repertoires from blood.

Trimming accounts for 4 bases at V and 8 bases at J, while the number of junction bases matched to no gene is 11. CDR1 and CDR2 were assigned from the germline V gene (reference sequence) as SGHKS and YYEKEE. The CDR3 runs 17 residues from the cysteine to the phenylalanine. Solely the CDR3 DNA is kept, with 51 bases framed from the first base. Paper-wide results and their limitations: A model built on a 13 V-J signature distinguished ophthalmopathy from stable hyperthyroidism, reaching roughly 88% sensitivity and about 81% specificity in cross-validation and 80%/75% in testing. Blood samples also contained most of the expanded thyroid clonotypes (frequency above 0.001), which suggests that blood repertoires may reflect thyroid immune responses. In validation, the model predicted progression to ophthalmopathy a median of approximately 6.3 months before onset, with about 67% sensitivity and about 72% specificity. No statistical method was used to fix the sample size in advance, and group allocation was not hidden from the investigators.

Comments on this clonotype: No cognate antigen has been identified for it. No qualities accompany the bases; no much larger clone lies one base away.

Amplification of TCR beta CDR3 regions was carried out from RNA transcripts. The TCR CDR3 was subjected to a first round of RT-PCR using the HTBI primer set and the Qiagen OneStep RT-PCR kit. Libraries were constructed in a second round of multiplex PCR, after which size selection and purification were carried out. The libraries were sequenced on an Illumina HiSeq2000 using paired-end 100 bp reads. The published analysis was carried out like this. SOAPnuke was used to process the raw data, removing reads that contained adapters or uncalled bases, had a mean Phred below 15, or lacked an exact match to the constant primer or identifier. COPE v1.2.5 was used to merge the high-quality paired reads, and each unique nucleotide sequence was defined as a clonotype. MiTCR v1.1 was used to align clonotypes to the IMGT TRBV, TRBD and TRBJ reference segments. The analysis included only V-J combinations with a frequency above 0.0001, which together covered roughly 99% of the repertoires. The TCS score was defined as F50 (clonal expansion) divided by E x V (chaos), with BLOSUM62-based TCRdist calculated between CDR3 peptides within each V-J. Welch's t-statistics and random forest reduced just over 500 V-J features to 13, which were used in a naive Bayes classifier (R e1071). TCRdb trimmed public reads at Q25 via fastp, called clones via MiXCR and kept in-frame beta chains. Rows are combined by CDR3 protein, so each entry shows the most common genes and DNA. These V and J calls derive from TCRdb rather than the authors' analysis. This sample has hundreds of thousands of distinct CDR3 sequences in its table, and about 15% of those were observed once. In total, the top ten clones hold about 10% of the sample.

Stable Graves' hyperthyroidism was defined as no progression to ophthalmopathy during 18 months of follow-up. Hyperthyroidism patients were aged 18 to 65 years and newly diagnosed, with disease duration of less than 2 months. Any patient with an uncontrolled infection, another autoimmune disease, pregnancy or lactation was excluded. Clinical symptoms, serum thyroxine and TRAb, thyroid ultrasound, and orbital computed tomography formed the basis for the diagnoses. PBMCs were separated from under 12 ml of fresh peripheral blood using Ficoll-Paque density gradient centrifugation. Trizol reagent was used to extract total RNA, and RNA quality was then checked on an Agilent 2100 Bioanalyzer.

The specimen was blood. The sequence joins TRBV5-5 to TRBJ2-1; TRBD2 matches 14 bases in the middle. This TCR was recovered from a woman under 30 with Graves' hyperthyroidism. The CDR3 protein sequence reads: CASSLIFGTSGRDEQFF. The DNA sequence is TGTGCCAGCAGCCTAATCTTCGGGACTAGCGGGAGAGATGAGCAGTTCTTC.